This entry describes one T cell receptor beta chain. This sample stems from a study of blood T cell repertoires in COVID-19. About the research overall: From the United States, Italy and Spain came samples of acute and convalescent COVID-19. Sources were T cells, B-cell-depleted T cells, or PBMCs; the material itself was cDNA or gDNA.

In the original analysis: Estimates of nucleated cell counts were drawn from the amplification of reference gene primers. Some clones are missing from TCRdb's copy, which holds only in-frame ones; the method was immunoSEQ multiplex PCR. The V and J calls and clone size are taken from that table; D and trimming were inferred from the DNA. The profile shows 250,000 to 300,000 clones, approximately 85% of them singletons. Germline V gene sequence: CDR1 DFQATT, CDR2 SNEGSKA (reference sequence). Losses at the gene ends were 3 bases for V and 10 bases for J; bases not matched to a gene: 14. This CDR3 contains 15 residues.

This rearrangement joins TRBV20-1 to TRBJ2-1; TRBD2 agrees at 8 bases. Sequenced sample: peripheral blood. This TCR came from a man between 50 and 59 years old with active or convalescent COVID-19. DNA of the CDR3: TGCAGTGCTAGTGGTGGAGCGGGAGTTGTCGAAGAGCAGTTCTTC. As protein: CSASGGAGVVEEQFF.